This entry is about one TCR beta chain. The sample originates from a study of blood T cell repertoires in COVID-19. Looking at the study overall: PBMCs, B-cell-depleted T cells, or T cells provided the cDNA or gDNA that made up the material.

The data were produced by immunoSEQ multiplex PCR, yet TCRdb's version contains in-frame clones alone and is incomplete. Of under 250,000 clones listed, under 90% were seen once; the top ten hold 11%. There are 16 residues in the CDR3. The germline gives CDR1 SGHTA, CDR2 FQGTGA. Trimming took 1 base from V and 2 from J; bases not matched to a gene: 5. The V call is TRBV7-3, the J call TRBJ2-1, with 7 nucleotides matching TRBD2. The clonotype comes from a man between 50 and 59 years old with COVID-19, enrolled during active disease. The sequencing sample was made of peripheral blood. In DNA, the CDR3 is TGTGCCAGCAGCTTAATCGCGGCGGGGGCCTACAATGAGCAGTTCTTC. Residues: CASSLIAAGAYNEQFF.